Below, one TCR beta chain is given with its context. The sample belongs to a study of blood T cells in healthy people across ages. Study background: About one barcoded beta molecule per two T cells came from capture by template switching.

A second 7 to 11 cycle PCR used barcoded and J-beta primers. TCRdb reprocessed the 5' RACE reads via MiXCR and lists one record per CDR3 protein. The sample includes 720,000 or so distinct CDR3 sequences, around 38% seen only once; the top ten take around 30%. The CDR3 sequence is 16 residues long. RNA extraction gave at least 5 micrograms of total RNA per sample. The genes are TRBV21-1 and TRBJ2-7; the table names TRBD1, a call not compared with the DNA. TRBV21-1 is an annotated pseudogene. This TCR was recovered from an elderly man in good health. Sample: blood. The CDR3 DNA is TGTGCCAGCAGCAAAGCCTCGGACAGGGTGGTAGAGGAGCAGTACTTC. It is translated as CASSKASDRVVEEQYF.